The clone carrying this TCR beta chain was recorded many times. Its target is not known. This entry belongs to a study of T-cell memory formation after mild COVID-19. Broader study findings: Clones that contracted clustered mainly in CM and EM if CD4+ and in EMRA if CD8+.

Each CDR3 protein is one row after TCRdb ran MiXCR on the 5' RACE reads. The data contain tens of thousands of distinct CDR3 sequences, around 13% of them singletons. Germline CDR1 is LGHDT and CDR2 is YNNKEL (reference sequence). V lost 7 bases to trimming and J lost 3 bases, with 10 bases between them. CDR3 length: 13 amino acids. Source material: PBMCs or a T cell subset sorted from them (not recorded which). The TCR originated in a man between 18 and 35 years old who had mild COVID-19 (a few samples of this study predate the infection). Cell type and time point are not known. The rearrangement joins TRBV3-1 to TRBJ2-1; the D gene could be TRBD1 or TRBD2 (5 bases each). The CDR3 protein is CASTRDGYNEQFF. DNA for the CDR3: TGTGCCAGCACCCGGGACGGCTACAATGAGCAGTTCTTC.